This T cell receptor (beta chain) originates from a study of OX40 agonist ivuxolimab in advanced cancers. For the study at large: Each patient was given ivuxolimab into a vein every 2 weeks, at 0.01 to 10 mg/kg. Broader study findings: Some of the nonresponding patients also showed low levels of normalized T-cell clonal expansion.

Some clones are missing from TCRdb's copy, which holds only in-frame ones; the method was immunoSEQ multiplex PCR. The data contain roughly 90,000 clones, roughly 85% of them singletons. Patients had blood sampled at baseline and again on cycle 4 day 1 and cycle 7 day 1. Germline lookup yields CDR1 PRHDT and CDR2 FYEKMQ (reference sequence). CDR3 length equals 14 residues. V shed 4 bases and J shed 4 bases, with 11 bases lying between them. Points on this clone: The antigen remains unidentified.

Sequenced material: CD4+ or CD8+ T cells sorted from blood, taken in a trial of the OX40 agonist ivuxolimab. This chain connects TRBV13 to TRBJ1-3; D gene uncertain. The TCR comes from an adult with an advanced solid tumor such as melanoma, head and neck, liver or kidney cancer. CDR3 sequence reads: CASSSWTAGNTIYF. The DNA of the CDR3 is TGTGCCAGCAGCTCCTGGACGGCAGGAAACACCATATATTTT.